This TCR beta chain was found in a study of cytomegalovirus exposure and HLA in healthy donors. Background on the study: Early on, a data release was issued that held 65 million to 100 million unique TCRs from HLA-typed donors.

Primers included in the PCR were 60 Vbeta and 13 Jbeta primers. This table comes from immunoSEQ multiplex PCR, and its TCRdb copy is limited to in-frame clones, with some not included. Altogether 75,000 to 100,000 clones are present, 70% to 80% being singletons, with the ten largest covering about 3.5%. Germline V gene data show CDR1 as SGHTA and CDR2 as FQGNSA. The CDR3 contains 10 residues. Trimming left V 4 bases short and J 8 bases short, with 3 bases between. The sequence derives from a man aged 40-55 years in good health and CMV-seronegative. The material sequenced was PBMCs. The chain has TRBV7-2 and TRBJ1-5; D not resolved. This CDR3 is CASSSEPQHF. The CDR3 nucleotides are TGTGCCAGCAGCTCGGAGCCCCAGCATTTT.